This TCR beta chain was found in a study of T-cell memory formation after mild COVID-19. General study points: Cross-reactive memory apparently joined, as some responding clones appeared in pre-infection memory.

Per germline, CDR1 LGHNA and CDR2 YNFKEQ. The CDR3 spans 13 residues. V gave up 6 bases and J gave up 5 bases, with 13 bases separating them. cDNA libraries for TCR alpha and TCR beta, carrying sample barcodes and UMIs, came from 5'RACE with constant-segment primers. From the 5' RACE reads, TCRdb called clonotypes with MiXCR, one entry per CDR3 protein. The profile shows fewer than 400,000 distinct CDR3 sequences, approximately 15% of them singletons. Notes on this clonotype: Its target is not known.

This sequence originates from a man aged 18 to 30 who had mild COVID-19 (a few samples of this study predate the infection). Cell type and time point are not known. This sequence joins TRBV4-2 and TRBJ2-5; D is possibly TRBD1 (6 bases). What was sequenced was PBMCs or a T cell subset sorted from them (not recorded which). CDR3 in amino acids: CASREQGKETQYF. CDR3 nucleotide sequence: TGTGCCAGCAGGGAACAGGGAAAGGAGACCCAGTACTTC.